This T cell receptor (beta chain) was identified in a study of technical replicates of blood from a handful of donors. TCRdb's copy holds only in-frame clones and misses some; the assay was immunoSEQ multiplex PCR. The profile shows 66,000 or so clones, 95% to 98% of them singletons. Germline CDR1 and CDR2: SEHNR and FQNEAQ (reference sequence). The length of the CDR3 is 17 residues. With V trimmed by 5 bases and J by 7 bases, 15 bases remained unmatched. This receptor was identified in a human donor in good health. The gene calls are TRBV7-9 and TRBJ2-3; 10 bases match TRBD1. Sequencing used T cells isolated from PBMCs. DNA for the CDR3: TGTGCCAGCAGCGTACGCCGTGGGGACAGGGGTGCTTATACGCAGTATTTT. It specifies CASSVRRGDRGAYTQYF. The complete variable domain, with remaining parts taken from reference TRBV7-9 and TRBJ2-3, reads DTGVSQNPRHKITKRGQNVTFRCDPISEHNRLYWYRQTLGQGPEFLTYFQNEAQLEKSRLLSDRFSAERPKGSFSTLEIQRTEQGDSAMYLCASSVRRGDRGAYTQYFGPGTRLTVL.